A single T cell receptor beta chain is shown here with its context. Its antigen is not known. This sample is drawn from a study of cytomegalovirus exposure and HLA in healthy donors. Some clones are missing from TCRdb's copy, which holds only in-frame ones; the method was immunoSEQ multiplex PCR. Counted here are 150,000 to 200,000 clones, about 80% occurring once; the ten biggest clones make up about 7%. There are 13 residues in the CDR3. CDR1 SGHRS and CDR2 YFSETQ come from the germline V gene. Losses at the gene ends were 2 bases for V and 5 bases for J; bases not matched to a gene: 0. Regarding the study as a whole: Investigators reported more than 150 TCR beta chains as tied to cytomegalovirus.

Sequenced: PBMCs. The sequence was obtained from a man aged 18 to 30 in good health and CMV-seropositive. This chain uses TRBV5-1 with TRBJ2-2; 7 nucleotides align to TRBD2. CDR3 bases: TGCGCCAGCAGCTTAGCGGGAACCGGGGAGCTGTTTTTT. Protein sequence: CASSLAGTGELFF.